These 25 T cell receptor beta chains were sequenced from one sample in a study of T cells after yellow fever vaccination (dated by TCRdb to the late 2010s). The library was built by means of 5' RACE. This sample was sequenced with an Illumina HiSeq 2500. TCRdb reworked the public reads: Q25 trimming with fastp, MiXCR clone assembly, productive beta chains retained. Rows merge per CDR3 protein into single entries with the most common DNA and genes. The sample table records around 150,000 distinct CDR3 sequences; around 7.2% of these occur just once. The ten largest clones capture 2.5% to 3% of the sample. The treatment or condition label on this specimen signifies: live attenuated yellow fever vaccine strain. The input for sequencing was CD4+ T cells sorted from PBMCs, taken roughly 5 days after the first yellow fever vaccination. Receptors were obtained from a man aged 18 to 35 who received the YFV17D yellow fever vaccine.

This clonotype showed up many times. The rearrangement joins TRBV7-2 to TRBJ2-1; D might be TRBD1 (6 bases). Germline V CDR1 and CDR2: SGHTA, FQGNSA. There are 17 residues in the CDR3. Trimming took off 4 bases at V and 6 bases at J, with 22 bases between the two ends. CDR3 nucleotide sequence: TGTGCCAGCAGCTCCAGAAGCAGGGGCCTGGCTCTCAATGAGCAGTTCTTC. Protein product: CASSSRSRGLALNEQFF.

This clonotype was observed many times. This chain's CDR3 is CASSRDRDAIQYF. The CDR3 DNA reads TGCGCCAGCAGCCGAGACAGGGATGCCATTCAGTACTTC. The chain couples TRBV4-3 to TRBJ2-4; 7 positions match TRBD1. Unmatched junction bases numbered 6, after V lost 4 bases and J lost 9 bases. The length of the CDR3 is 13 residues. CDR1 is LGHNA, CDR2 YSLEER, per germline.

This clonotype has a count of ten or more. The chain carries TRBV5-1 and TRBJ2-5, with D possibly being TRBD1 (6 bases). Trimming pared 5 bases from V and 1 base from J, leaving 12 bases between. This CDR3 is 14 amino acids long. Per the germline V gene, CDR1 is SGHRS and CDR2 is YFSETQ. CDR3 nucleotides: TGCGCCAGCAGTCTCACAGGGATCCAAGAGACCCAGTACTTC. This codes for CASSLTGIQETQYF.

In its sample, this clonotype was seen a few times. The chain uses TRBV7-3 and TRBJ2-6, with D perhaps matching TRBD1 (5 bases). This CDR3 has 17 residues. V lost 2 bases and J lost 0, with 11 bases in between. Per the germline V gene, CDR1 is SGHTA and CDR2 is FQGTGA. The CDR3 DNA reads as TGTGCCAGCAGCTTAGCAGGGTGGGACTCTGGGGCCAACGTCCTGACTTTC. It specifies CASSLAGWDSGANVLTF.

This clonotype was counted only a few times. The chain employs TRBV6-2 or TRBV6-3 and TRBJ1-2; weak D call: TRBD1 (5 bases). Germline V gene sequence: CDR1 MNHEY, CDR2 SVGEGT. This CDR3 contains 12 residues. The V end was cut by 8 bases, the J end by 5 bases, with 12 bases between. This CDR3 reads CASHRDLYGYTF. CDR3 DNA sequence: TGTGCCAGCCACCGGGACCTTTATGGCTACACCTTC.

This clonotype has more than one count but fewer than ten. The chain uses TRBV9 and TRBJ2-1; TRBD2 agrees at 9 bases. The junction had 12 bases not matched to a gene; V was cut back by 4 bases and J by 7 bases. The V gene's germline CDR1 is SGDLS and CDR2 YYNGEE. The CDR3 length is 16 residues. The CDR3 DNA reads TGTGCCAGCAGCCCAAGGGCCGGCGGGGGGGCGAATGAGCAGTTCTTC. Protein: CASSPRAGGGANEQFF.

This clonotype was observed at least ten times. The V call is TRBV5-4, the J call TRBJ1-1; D is uncertain. Between the trimmed V and J ends, which lost 0 bases and 6 bases, there was a span of 18 bases. This CDR3 region has 16 residues. In germline, CDR1 is SGHNT, CDR2 YYREEE (reference sequence). The DNA for the CDR3 is TGTGCCAGCAGCTTGGCTCCCACAGTTCTTAATCCTGAAGCTTTCTTT. This encodes CASSLAPTVLNPEAFF.

This clonotype was seen repeatedly, ten times or more. The V and J genes are TRBV6-1 and TRBJ2-2, with D possibly matching TRBD2 (6 bases). Germline V gene sequence: CDR1 MNHNS, CDR2 SASEGT. The V end was cut by 4 bases, the J end by 6 bases, with 12 bases between. The CDR3 runs 14 residues. The CDR3 DNA reads as TGTGCCAGCAGTGCCGGGACTGCCTCCGGGGAGCTGTTTTTT. It translates to CASSAGTASGELFF.

This clonotype was seen many times. The rearrangement links TRBV7-8 to TRBJ1-5; possible D gene TRBD1, 5 bases. This CDR3 contains 14 residues. Germline CDR1 and CDR2: SGHVS and FQNEAQ. Trimming took off 4 bases at V and 4 bases at J, with 11 bases between the two ends. CDR3 loop: CASSSRDLNQPQHF. The CDR3 DNA reads as TGTGCCAGCAGCTCCCGGGACCTAAATCAGCCCCAGCATTTT.

This clonotype was observed many times. This CDR3 is CASSFSPTRGYTF. DNA for the CDR3: TGTGCCAGCAGCTTCTCACCGACGAGGGGCTACACCTTC. This chain connects TRBV7-2 to TRBJ1-2; D gene uncertain. The CDR3 runs 13 residues. The ends were cut back, 3 bases at V and 8 bases at J, with 13 bases in the middle. Germline CDR1 SGHTA, CDR2 FQGNSA. Together with reference TRBV7-2 and TRBJ1-2, the CDR3 gives the full variable domain: GAGVSQSPSNKVTEKGKDVELRCDPISGHTALYWYRQSLGQGLEFLIYFQGNSAPDKSGLPSDRFSAERTGGSVSTLTIQRTQQEDSAVYLCASSFSPTRGYTFGSGTRLTVV.

This clonotype has at least ten counts. V and J are TRBV5-5 and TRBJ2-5, with a possible D match to TRBD1 (6 bases). V lost 0 bases and J 5 bases, leaving 11 bases between the germline ends. Germline V gene data show CDR1 as SGHKS and CDR2 as YYEKEE (reference sequence). This CDR3 contains 14 residues. CDR3 in DNA: TGTGCCAGCAGCTTGGCAGGGGCAGGGGAGACCCAGTACTTC. Protein sequence: CASSLAGAGETQYF. Full variable domain (remainder filled in from reference TRBV5-5 and TRBJ2-5): DAGVTQSPTHLIKTRGQQVTLRCSPISGHKSVSWYQQVLGQGPQFIFQYYEKEERGRGNFPDRFSARQFPNYSSELNVNALLLGDSALYLCASSLAGAGETQYFGPGTRLLVL.

This clonotype was seen many times. Mismatch with germline at one junction end may stem from a read error. This chain uses TRBV7-7 with TRBJ2-5; TRBD1 or TRBD2 may be the D gene (5 bases each). This CDR3 is 16 amino acids long. Germline V CDR1 and CDR2: SSHAT, FNYEAQ (reference sequence). The chain's CDR3 is CASSSRDGIPQETQYF. CDR3 coding DNA: TGTGCTAGCAGCTCCCGGGACGGGATCCCCCAAGAGACCCAGTACTTC. Looking up the rest from reference TRBV7-7 and TRBJ2-5 gives the full variable domain: GAGVSQSPRYKVTKRGQDVTLRCDPISSHATLYWYQQALGQGPEFLTYFNYEAQPDKSGLPSDRFSAERPEGSISTLTIQRTEQRDSAMYRCASSSRDGIPQETQYFGPGTRLLVL.

V and J are TRBV5-1 and TRBJ2-5, with TRBD1 matching 7 bases. CDR1 is SGHRS, CDR2 YFSETQ, per germline. The CDR3 runs 15 residues. V shed 4 bases, J shed 5 bases, and the junction held 11 bases outside the gene matches. The CDR3 DNA reads TGCGCCAGCAGCCCAGGGACAGCACCGGGGGAGACCCAGTACTTC. Translated, it gives CASSPGTAPGETQYF.

There are a few counts of this clonotype. The chain uses TRBV12-3 or TRBV12-4 and TRBJ1-4; D perhaps matches TRBD1 (5 bases). The V and J ends lost 7 bases and 10 bases respectively, with 13 bases between them. The CDR3 has 12 residues. CDR3 region: CASTLSGGKLFF. The CDR3 coding sequence is TGTGCCAGCACTCTTTCCGGGGGAAAACTGTTTTTT.

This clonotype has a handful of counts. The genes are TRBV20-1 and TRBJ2-1; 11 bases agree with TRBD2. This CDR3 region has 15 residues. CDR1 is DFQATT, CDR2 SNEGSKA, per germline (reference sequence). Trimming removed 2 bases from V and 2 bases from J; junction bases left unmatched: 2. CDR3 DNA sequence: TGCAGTGCTAGAAGGGGACTAGCGGCCTACAATGAGCAGTTCTTC. Protein: CSARRGLAAYNEQFF.

Ten or more counts support this clonotype. The chain couples TRBV7-3 to TRBJ2-4; 7 bases line up with TRBD1. The CDR3 is made up of 12 amino acids. Germline V gene sequence: CDR1 SGHTA, CDR2 FQGTGA. Trimming at V came to 4 bases and at J to 10 bases, leaving 4 bases not matched to a gene. This chain's CDR3 is CASSSDRRIQYF. For the CDR3, the DNA is TGTGCCAGCAGCTCGGACAGGAGGATTCAGTACTTC.

This rearrangement joins TRBV6-2 or TRBV6-3 to TRBJ1-2, with a possible D match to TRBD1 (6 bases). The CDR3 has 13 amino acids. CDR1 MNHEY and CDR2 SVGEGT come from the germline V gene. With 7 bases removed from V and 6 bases from J, the gap between germline ends came to 15 bases. The CDR3 nucleotides are TGTGCCAGCAAAGCAGGGGCCCATAATGGCTACACCTTC. Translated, it gives CASKAGAHNGYTF.

The chain combines TRBV28 with TRBJ2-1; D unresolved. V was shortened by 3 bases and J by 13 bases, with 16 bases between the two germline ends. Germline assignment: CDR1 MDHEN and CDR2 SYDVKM. The CDR3 is 13 amino acids. DNA for the CDR3: TGTGCCAGCAGTTTGTCCAAGAAGCACGACCAGTTCTTC. This gives the protein CASSLSKKHDQFF.

The chain uses TRBV12-3 or TRBV12-4 and TRBJ2-2; the D is unclear. The CDR3 contains 13 residues. The V gene lost 7 bases and the J gene lost 0 bases, with 6 bases spanning the gap. DNA of the CDR3: TGTGCCAGCACACAGACGAACACCGGGGAGCTGTTTTTT. Protein: CASTQTNTGELFF.

The chain has TRBV28 and TRBJ1-5; 7 nucleotides agree with TRBD1. Germline V gene data show CDR1 as MDHEN and CDR2 as SYDVKM. J gave up 9 bases and V 7 bases, and 12 bases lay outside the gene matches. The CDR3 is 14 residues long. CDR3 DNA: TGTGCCAGCATTAAACAGGGGTTTTTGCGGCCCCAGCATTTT. Translation: CASIKQGFLRPQHF.

This clonotype was observed at least ten times. This chain uses TRBV6-5 with TRBJ2-5; 10 bases line up with TRBD2. CDR1 is MNHEY and CDR2 is SVGAGI in the germline V gene. The V and J ends lost 7 bases and 4 bases, in that order; junction bases with no gene match: 3. The CDR3 is made up of 13 amino acids. The DNA for the CDR3 is TGTGCCAGCACCAGCGGGGGGGCAGAGACCCAGTACTTC. Its translation is CASTSGGAETQYF.

V and J are TRBV20-1 and TRBJ1-2; D not resolved. CDR1 is DFQATT and CDR2 is SNEGSKA in the germline V gene (reference sequence). V was clipped by 6 bases and J by 7 bases, with 24 bases between them. This CDR3 spans 15 amino acids. The CDR3 spells CSAPAHGEGPRGYTF. CDR3 DNA: TGCAGTGCCCCCGCCCATGGGGAGGGCCCCCGTGGCTACACCTTC.

Many counts were recorded for this clonotype. This chain connects TRBV28 to TRBJ2-4; the D call may be TRBD1 or TRBD2 (5 bases each). CDR1 and CDR2 (germline): MDHEN, SYDVKM. V was shortened by 7 bases and J by 7 bases, with 14 bases between the two germline ends. This CDR3 is built from 13 residues. CDR3 sequence reads: CASIEGTGNIQYF. CDR3 DNA: TGTGCCAGCATCGAGGGGACGGGGAACATTCAGTACTTC.

This clonotype has more than one count but fewer than ten. This rearrangement joins TRBV4-2 to TRBJ2-7; 9 positions match TRBD1. Trimming cost V 1 base and J 2 bases; bases outside gene matches: 3. Germline-derived CDR1 and CDR2 are LGHNA and YNFKEQ. This CDR3 spans 15 amino acids. The CDR3 region is CASSQVGQGAYEQYF. The CDR3 bases are TGTGCCAGCAGCCAAGTGGGACAGGGCGCCTACGAGCAGTACTTC.

This clonotype was seen more than once but under ten times. The genes are TRBV12-3 or TRBV12-4 and TRBJ2-2; no clear D. Trimming left V 3 bases short and J 7 bases short, with 3 bases between. This CDR3 is built from 11 residues. CDR3 sequence: CASSFHGELFF. The DNA for the CDR3 is TGTGCCAGCAGTTTTCACGGGGAGCTGTTTTTT.